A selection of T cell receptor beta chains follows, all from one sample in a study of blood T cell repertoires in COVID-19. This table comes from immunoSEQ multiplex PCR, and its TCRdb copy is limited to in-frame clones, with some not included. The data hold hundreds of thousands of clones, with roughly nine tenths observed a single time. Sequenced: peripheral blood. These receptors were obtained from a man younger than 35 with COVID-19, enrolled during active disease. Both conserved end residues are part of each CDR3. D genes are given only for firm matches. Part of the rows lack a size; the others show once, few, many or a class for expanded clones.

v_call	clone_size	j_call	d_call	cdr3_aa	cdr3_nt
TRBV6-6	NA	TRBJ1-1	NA	CASSYPTGTSTEAFF	TGTGCCAGCAGTTACCCTACAGGGACGAGCACTGAAGCTTTCTTT
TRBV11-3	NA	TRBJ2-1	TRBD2	CASSLASGSSYNEQFF	TGTGCCAGCAGCTTAGCTAGCGGGAGTTCCTACAATGAGCAGTTCTTC
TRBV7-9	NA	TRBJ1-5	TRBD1	CASSFGTGVKQPQHF	TGTGCCAGCAGCTTTGGGACAGGGGTTAAACAGCCCCAGCATTTT
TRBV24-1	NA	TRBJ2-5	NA	CATSDPGSGETQYF	TGTGCCACCAGTGACCCAGGGTCGGGAGAGACCCAGTACTTC
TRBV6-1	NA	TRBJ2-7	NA	CASSELPSSYEQYF	TGTGCCAGCAGTGAACTCCCGAGCTCCTACGAGCAGTACTTC
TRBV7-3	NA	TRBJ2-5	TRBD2	CASSSSGGETQYF	TGTGCCAGCAGCTCTAGCGGCGGGGAGACCCAGTACTTC
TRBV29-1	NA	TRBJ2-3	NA	CSVPGAELRPDTQYF	TGCAGCGTTCCTGGGGCAGAGCTCCGTCCGGATACGCAGTATTTT
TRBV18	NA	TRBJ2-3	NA	CASSGGAGTDTQYF	TGTGCCAGCTCTGGGGGCGCGGGCACAGATACGCAGTATTTT
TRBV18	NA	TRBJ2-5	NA	CASSPVRGETQYF	TGTGCCAGCTCACCGGTGCGGGGAGAGACCCAGTACTTC
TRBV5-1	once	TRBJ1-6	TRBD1	CASTGTGVNNSPLHF	TGCGCCAGCACCGGGACAGGGGTTAATAATTCACCCCTCCACTTT
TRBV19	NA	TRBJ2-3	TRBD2	CASSIILAGVIPGTDTQYF	TGTGCCAGTAGTATCATCCTAGCGGGAGTAATACCGGGGACAGATACGCAGTATTTT
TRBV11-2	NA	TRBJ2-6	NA	CASSLDLRESGANVLTF	TGTGCCAGCAGCTTAGATCTCAGGGAAAGTGGGGCCAACGTCCTGACTTTC
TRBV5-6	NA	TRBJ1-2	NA	CASSFSSRGGYGYTF	TGTGCCAGCAGCTTTTCGTCTCGGGGTGGATATGGCTACACCTTC
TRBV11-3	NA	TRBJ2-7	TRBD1	CASSSKGTLGQGFLEQYF	TGTGCCAGCAGCTCGAAGGGGACCTTAGGACAGGGCTTTCTCGAGCAGTACTTC
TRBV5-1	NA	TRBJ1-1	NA	CASRLGGLAEAFF	TGCGCCAGCCGCCTTGGAGGGCTCGCTGAAGCTTTCTTT
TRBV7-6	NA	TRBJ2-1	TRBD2	CASSSGLAGYNEQFF	TGTGCCAGCAGCTCTGGACTAGCGGGGTACAATGAGCAGTTCTTC
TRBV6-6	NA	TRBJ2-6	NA	CASSSPQGRSPISGANVLTF	TGTGCCAGCAGCAGTCCACAGGGACGGAGCCCGATCTCTGGGGCCAACGTCCTGACTTTC
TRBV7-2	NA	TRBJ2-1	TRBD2	CASSLVSGLAGNEQFF	TGTGCCAGCAGCTTAGTATCGGGACTAGCGGGCAATGAGCAGTTCTTC
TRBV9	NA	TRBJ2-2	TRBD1	CASSARQGPPPGELFF	TGTGCCAGCAGCGCTCGACAGGGTCCCCCCCCCGGGGAGCTGTTTTTT
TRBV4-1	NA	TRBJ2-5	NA	CASSQLHGETQYF	TGCGCCAGCAGCCAATTGCACGGAGAGACCCAGTACTTC
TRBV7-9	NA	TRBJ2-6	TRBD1	CASQGAANVLTF	TGTGCCAGCCAGGGGGCAGCCAACGTCCTGACTTTC
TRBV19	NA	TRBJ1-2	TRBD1	CASSIGDLTGGRPGGYTF	TGTGCCAGTAGTATAGGAGACTTGACAGGGGGCCGCCCGGGTGGCTACACCTTC